This record concerns one T cell receptor (beta chain) sequence. The antigen is undetermined. The data were taken from a study of shared clonotypes between healthy human individuals. Study-level findings and limits: Sorted-subset sequencing, rarefaction showed, was incomplete despite large depth. Few donors limited the genetic and exposure-history diversity represented.

CD45RO negativity and positive selection for CCR7 defined naive CD8 cells, a population that excluded terminally differentiated effector memory CD45RA+ cells. CDR3 length equals 14 residues. Trimming removed 6 bases at V and 6 bases at J, with 15 bases between. The germline V gene encodes CDR1 MDHEN and CDR2 SYDVKM. At the deep level, the assay was run. Sequencing used immunoSEQ multiplex PCR; TCRdb keeps in-frame clones, though not all of them. The table shows about 2 million clones, with approximately 94% occurring only once. The sample consisted of naive CD8+ T cells sorted from blood. This TCR came from a man younger than 35 in good health. The rearrangement joins TRBV28 to TRBJ1-5, with D maybe TRBD1 (6 bases). CDR3: CASSFRGAVQPQHF. The CDR3 nucleotides are TGTGCCAGCAGCTTCAGGGGCGCAGTTCAGCCCCAGCATTTT.